The clone carrying this T cell receptor (beta chain) was counted once. Generated by immunoSEQ multiplex PCR, the TCRdb table keeps only in-frame clones and is missing some. The table records hundreds of thousands of clones, 85% to 90% of them present only once. The entry originates in a study of blood T cell repertoires in COVID-19. Study summary: Samples representing acute and convalescent COVID-19 were sourced from the United States, Italy and Spain. Sources were T cells, B-cell-depleted T cells, or PBMCs; the material itself was cDNA or gDNA.

The CDR3 length is 15 residues. V shed 1 base and J shed 8 bases, with 17 bases lying between them. CDR1 LGHNA and CDR2 YNFKEQ come from the germline V gene. The chain has TRBV4-2 and TRBJ1-1, with D possibly TRBD1 on 6 matching bases. This sequence was found in a human donor in a cohort sampled during active COVID-19. What was sequenced was peripheral blood. The CDR3 loop is CASSQGRGGKGEAFF. The CDR3 nucleotides are TGTGCCAGCAGCCAAGGGAGGGGGGGGAAGGGCGAAGCTTTCTTT.